Below, 2 T cell receptor beta chains from the same sample are listed, as sequenced in a study of graft-versus-host responses after intestinal transplantation. These receptors' targets are unknown. Produced via immunoSEQ multiplex PCR; TCRdb's table is partial and in-frame only. The sample lists tens of thousands of clones; nearly 90% were seen once. Sequenced here: unstimulated CD8+ T cells sorted from spleen or lymph node cells, sampled before transplant. The receptors shown here come from a human donor who was the organ donor for an intestinal transplant.

V and J are TRBV5-1 and TRBJ1-1, with D unresolved. Germline-derived CDR1 and CDR2 are SGHRS and YFSETQ. This CDR3 contains 14 residues. Trimming removed 1 base from V and 1 base from J, with 8 bases in between. The CDR3 reads CASSLQPENTEAFF. The CDR3 region has the DNA TGCGCCAGCAGCTTGCAACCAGAGAACACTGAAGCTTTCTTT.

As DNA, the CDR3 is TGTGCTAGTGGTTTTGGGGGGGGCACTGAAGCTTTCTTT. It yields the protein CASGFGGGTEAFF. V gene TRBV12-5 combines with J gene TRBJ1-1; possibly TRBD1 for D (5 bases). The CDR3 has 13 residues. V dropped 3 bases and J dropped 4 bases, with 9 bases sitting between them. Germline V lookup: CDR1 LGHNT, CDR2 FRNRAP.